What follows are 11 T cell receptor beta chains derived from one specimen sequenced in a study of T cells in women clearing cervical HPV infection. TCRdb keeps only in-frame clones here, not all; method: immunoSEQ multiplex PCR. The sample has about 34,000 clones. The specimen sequenced was blood buffy coat. These receptor sequences come from a woman aged 18-70 years with a cervical HPV16 infection that either progressed to CIN3+ or cleared (not recorded which).

Concerning this clone itself: Coverage ceases 3 residues before the CDR3 finishes, and the germline J gene fills in the end. The chain employs TRBV5-1 and TRBJ2-7; 10 nucleotides agree with TRBD1. The germline CDR1 and CDR2 sequences are SGHRS and YFSETQ. V shed 3 bases and J 5 bases; nucleotides not matched to a gene: 5. The CDR3 runs to 14 residues. The covered CDR3 bases are TGCGCCAGCAGCTCAGGGACAGGGGTGAACGAG. The encoded protein is CASSSGTGVNE. Given in full, the CDR3 is CASSSGTGVNEQYF.

With regard to this clone: Read coverage stops 3 residues before the CDR3 terminus; the germline J gene supplies the remainder. This chain joins TRBV5-1 and TRBJ2-1; 14 positions match TRBD2. The CDR3 is 19 amino acids. The J segment lost 0 bases and the V segment lost 5 bases, leaving 10 bases of the junction unmatched. Per the germline V gene, CDR1 is SGHRS and CDR2 is YFSETQ. The sequenced part of the CDR3 DNA is TGCGCCAGCAGAGCTGTTGGGACTAGCGGGGGACCCTCCTACAATGAG. Encoded protein: CASRAVGTSGGPSYNE. The CDR3 in full is CASRAVGTSGGPSYNEQFF.

Points on this clone: The read gets to within 3 residues of the CDR3 end, and the germline J gene fills in the rest. The chain links TRBV6-4 to TRBJ1-1; weak D call: TRBD1 (5 bases). Trimming cost V 9 bases and J 6 bases, with 17 bases left between them. The V gene's germline CDR1 is MRHNA and CDR2 SNTAGT. The CDR3 is 13 residues long. Incomplete CDR3 DNA: TGTGCCAGTCATGACCGGGGGTTCTCTGAA. It is translated as CASHDRGFSE. From start to end, the CDR3 is CASHDRGFSEAFF.

Note on this clone: Coverage ceases 3 residues before the CDR3 finishes, and the germline J gene fills in the end. The chain has TRBV19 and TRBJ2-1; D is ambiguous. Germline V gives CDR1 LNHDA, CDR2 SQIVND (reference sequence). CDR3 length equals 13 residues. Trimming removed 7 bases from V and 3 bases from J, with 10 bases in between. This CDR3 is CASKPPGYNEQFF. CDR3 bases read: TGTGCCAGTAAACCCCCGGGCTACAATGAG. Full variable domain (outside the CDR3, taken from reference TRBV19 and TRBJ2-1): DGGITQSPKYLFRKEGQNVTLSCEQNLNHDAMYWYRQDPGQGLRLIYYSQIVNDFQKGDIAEGYSVSREKKESFPLTVTSAQKNPTAFYLCASKPPGYNEQFFGPGTRLTVL.

Turning to this clone: Read data end 3 residues before the CDR3 end; the end is taken from the germline J gene. V usage is TRBV18 and J usage is TRBJ2-7; TRBD1 matches 7 bases. V shed 4 bases, J shed 5 bases, and the junction held 11 bases outside the gene matches. The CDR3 contains 15 residues. The germline V gene has CDR1 KGHSH and CDR2 LQKENI. The sequenced part of the CDR3 DNA is TGTGCCAGCTCACAAAGATTTGACAGGGACCACGAG. Its translation is CASSQRFDRDHE. The whole CDR3 protein reads CASSQRFDRDHEQYF.

As concerns this clone: The read terminates 3 residues ahead of where the CDR3 ends, so the germline J gene completes it. The J gene is TRBJ1-1, the V gene TRBV7-2, with TRBD1 matching 8 bases. Germline V gives CDR1 SGHTA, CDR2 FQGNSA. V dropped 5 bases and J dropped 1; count of bases not matched to a gene: 3. CDR3 size: 14 residues. The CDR3 is CASSPGQGNTEAFF. CDR3 DNA, as far as it was read: TGTGCCAGCAGCCCCGGACAGGGGAACACTGAA.

About this clone itself: The CDR3 end falls 3 residues outside the read, so it is completed with the germline J gene. This chain joins TRBV7-9 and TRBJ2-2; no clear D gene. This CDR3 region has 13 residues. Between the trimmed V and J ends, which lost 5 bases and 4 bases, there was a span of 8 bases. Germline values: CDR1 SEHNR, CDR2 FQNEAQ (reference sequence). The chain's CDR3 is CASSPYGTGELFF. The covered CDR3 bases are TGTGCCAGCAGCCCCTATGGCACCGGGGAG.

A remark on this clone: The read ends 3 residues shy of where the CDR3 ends; the end is completed using the germline J gene. The chain has TRBV10-3 and TRBJ2-7; 11 bases map to TRBD2. Germline CDR1 ENHRY, CDR2 SYGVKD. There are 13 residues in the CDR3. With 10 bases clipped from V and 4 bases from J, the junction kept 6 bases outside the gene matches. The DNA read from the CDR3 is TGTGCCACCCTCCTAGCGGGGGGATACGAG. It codes for CATLLAGGYE. The complete CDR3 protein is CATLLAGGYEQYF.

With regard to this clone: The CDR3 end lies 3 residues beyond the end of the read and is filled in from the germline J gene. This chain uses TRBV30 with TRBJ2-7, with D unclear. Per the germline V gene, CDR1 is GTSNPN and CDR2 is SVGIG (reference sequence). The CDR3 contains 12 residues. V was shortened by 0 bases and J by 3 bases, with 6 bases between the two germline ends. The CDR3 spells CAWSVTFYEQYF. Partial CDR3 DNA: TGTGCCTGGAGTGTAACTTTCTACGAG.

On this clone itself: The read ends 3 residues early relative to the CDR3; the germline J gene fills the gap. V gene TRBV19 combines with J gene TRBJ2-2; no definite D call. The CDR3 runs to 10 residues. Trimming took 6 bases from V and 9 from J, leaving 5 bases between them. Per the germline V gene, CDR1 is LNHDA and CDR2 is SQIVND (reference sequence). The CDR3 bases that were read are TGTGCCAGTAGACATAGGGAG. It is translated as CASRHRE. The whole CDR3 is CASRHRELFF.

In the case of this clone: The read stops 3 residues short of the end of the CDR3; the missing end is completed from the germline J gene. The V and J genes are TRBV5-1 and TRBJ1-4, with D possibly matching TRBD1 (5 bases). V was shortened by 4 bases and J by 7 bases, with 11 bases between the two germline ends. This CDR3 is built from 13 residues. Germline V gives CDR1 SGHRS, CDR2 YFSETQ. The DNA read from the CDR3 is TGCGCCAGCAGCCAGGGCTCGGGTGAAAAA. It codes for CASSQGSGEK. The CDR3 reads in full as CASSQGSGEKLFF.